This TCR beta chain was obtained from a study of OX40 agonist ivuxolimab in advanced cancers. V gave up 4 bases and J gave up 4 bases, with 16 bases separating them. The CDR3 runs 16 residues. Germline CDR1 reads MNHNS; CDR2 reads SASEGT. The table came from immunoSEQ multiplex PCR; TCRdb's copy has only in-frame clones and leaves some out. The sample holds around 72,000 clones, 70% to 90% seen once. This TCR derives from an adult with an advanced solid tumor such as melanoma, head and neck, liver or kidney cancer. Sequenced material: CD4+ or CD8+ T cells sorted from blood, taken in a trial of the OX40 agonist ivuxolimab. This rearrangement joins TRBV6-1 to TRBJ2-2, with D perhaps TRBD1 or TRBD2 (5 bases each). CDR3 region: CASSGGLNAGTGELFF. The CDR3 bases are TGTGCCAGCAGTGGGGGCCTCAATGCGGGCACCGGGGAGCTGTTTTTT.